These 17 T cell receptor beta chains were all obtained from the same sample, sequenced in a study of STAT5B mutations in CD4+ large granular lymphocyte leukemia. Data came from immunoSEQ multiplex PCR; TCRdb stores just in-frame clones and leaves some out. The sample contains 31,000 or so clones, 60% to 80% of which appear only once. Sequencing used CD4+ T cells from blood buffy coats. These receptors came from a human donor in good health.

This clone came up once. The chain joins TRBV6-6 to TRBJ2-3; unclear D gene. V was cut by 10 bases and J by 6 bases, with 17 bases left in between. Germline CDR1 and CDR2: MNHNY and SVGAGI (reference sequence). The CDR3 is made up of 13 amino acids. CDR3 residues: CAITGRSEDTQYF. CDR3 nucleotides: TGTGCCATCACGGGCCGGTCGGAGGATACGCAGTATTTT.

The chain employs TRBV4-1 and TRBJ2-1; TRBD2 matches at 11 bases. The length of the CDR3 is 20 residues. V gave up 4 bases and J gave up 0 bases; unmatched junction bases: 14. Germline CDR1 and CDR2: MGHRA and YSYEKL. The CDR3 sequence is CASSRPRLAGGFFSYNEQFF. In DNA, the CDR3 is TGCGCCAGCAGCCGCCCGCGGCTAGCGGGAGGATTTTTCTCCTACAATGAGCAGTTCTTC.

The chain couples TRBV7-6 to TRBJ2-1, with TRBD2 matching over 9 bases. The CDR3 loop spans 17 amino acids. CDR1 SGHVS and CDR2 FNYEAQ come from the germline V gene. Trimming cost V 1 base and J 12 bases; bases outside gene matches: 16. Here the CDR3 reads CASSLVVPRGGPMVQFF. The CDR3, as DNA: TGTGCCAGCAGCTTAGTCGTTCCGCGGGGGGGCCCTATGGTGCAGTTCTTC.

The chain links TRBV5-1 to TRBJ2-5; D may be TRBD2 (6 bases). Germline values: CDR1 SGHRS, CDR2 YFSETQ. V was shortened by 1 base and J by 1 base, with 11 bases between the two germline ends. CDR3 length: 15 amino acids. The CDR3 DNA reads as TGCGCCAGCAGCTTGACTAGCCTCCTCCAAGAGACCCAGTACTTC. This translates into CASSLTSLLQETQYF.

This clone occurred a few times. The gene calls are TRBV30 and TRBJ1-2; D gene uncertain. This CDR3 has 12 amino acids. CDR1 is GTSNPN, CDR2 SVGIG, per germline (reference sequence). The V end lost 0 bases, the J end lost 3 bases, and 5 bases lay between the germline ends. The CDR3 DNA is TGTGCCTGGAGTGTACCCTACTATGGCTACACCTTC. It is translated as CAWSVPYYGYTF.

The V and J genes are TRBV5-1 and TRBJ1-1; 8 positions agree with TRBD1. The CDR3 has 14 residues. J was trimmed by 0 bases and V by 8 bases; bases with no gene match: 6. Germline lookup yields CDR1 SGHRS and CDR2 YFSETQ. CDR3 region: CASGQGLMNTEAFF. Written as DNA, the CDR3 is TGCGCCAGTGGACAGGGACTTATGAACACTGAAGCTTTCTTT.

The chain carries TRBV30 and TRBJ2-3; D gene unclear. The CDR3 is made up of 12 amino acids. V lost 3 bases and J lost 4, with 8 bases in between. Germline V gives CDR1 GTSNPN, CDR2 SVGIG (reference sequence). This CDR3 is CAWRAASDTQYF. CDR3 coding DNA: TGTGCCTGGAGGGCAGCCTCAGATACGCAGTATTTT.

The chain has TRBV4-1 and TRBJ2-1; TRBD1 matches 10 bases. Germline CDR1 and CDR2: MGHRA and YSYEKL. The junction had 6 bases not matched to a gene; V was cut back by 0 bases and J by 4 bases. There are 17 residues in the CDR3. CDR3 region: CASSQDWDRGLYNEQFF. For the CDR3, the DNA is TGCGCCAGCAGCCAAGATTGGGACAGGGGCTTATACAATGAGCAGTTCTTC.

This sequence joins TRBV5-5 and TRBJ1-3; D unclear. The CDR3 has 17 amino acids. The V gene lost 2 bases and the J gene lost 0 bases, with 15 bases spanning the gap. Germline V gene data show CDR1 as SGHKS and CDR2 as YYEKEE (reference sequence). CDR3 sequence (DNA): TGTGCCAGCAGCTTTGATTGGACTTCCAACTCTGGAAACACCATATATTTT. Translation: CASSFDWTSNSGNTIYF. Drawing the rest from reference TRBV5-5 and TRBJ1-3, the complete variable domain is DAGVTQSPTHLIKTRGQQVTLRCSPISGHKSVSWYQQVLGQGPQFIFQYYEKEERGRGNFPDRFSARQFPNYSSELNVNALLLGDSALYLCASSFDWTSNSGNTIYFGEGSWLTVV.

CDR3 residues: CASSLSSDRNEQFF. CDR3 DNA sequence: TGTGCCAGCAGCTTATCCAGTGACCGCAATGAGCAGTTCTTC. V is TRBV7-9 and J is TRBJ2-1; D uncertain. Per the germline V gene, CDR1 is SEHNR and CDR2 is FQNEAQ (reference sequence). V lost 2 bases and J 6 bases, leaving 11 bases between the germline ends. This CDR3 contains 14 residues.

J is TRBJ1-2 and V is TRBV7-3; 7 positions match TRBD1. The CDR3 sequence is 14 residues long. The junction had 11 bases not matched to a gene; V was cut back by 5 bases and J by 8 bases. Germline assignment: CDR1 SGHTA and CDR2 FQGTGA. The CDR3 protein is CASSTGQDGRGYTF. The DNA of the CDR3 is TGTGCCAGCAGCACCGGACAGGACGGAAGGGGCTACACCTTC.

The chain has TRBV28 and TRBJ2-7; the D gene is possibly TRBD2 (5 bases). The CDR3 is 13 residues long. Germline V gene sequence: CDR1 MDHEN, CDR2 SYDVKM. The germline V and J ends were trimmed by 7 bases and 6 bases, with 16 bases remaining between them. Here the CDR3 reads CASIPPGVREQYF. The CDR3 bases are TGTGCCAGCATCCCACCCGGGGTCCGCGAGCAGTACTTC. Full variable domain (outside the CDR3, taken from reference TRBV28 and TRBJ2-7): DVKVTQSSRYLVKRTGEKVFLECVQDMDHENMFWYRQDPGLGLRLIYFSYDVKMKEKGDIPEGYSVSREKKERFSLILESASTNQTSMYLCASIPPGVREQYFGPGTRLTVT.

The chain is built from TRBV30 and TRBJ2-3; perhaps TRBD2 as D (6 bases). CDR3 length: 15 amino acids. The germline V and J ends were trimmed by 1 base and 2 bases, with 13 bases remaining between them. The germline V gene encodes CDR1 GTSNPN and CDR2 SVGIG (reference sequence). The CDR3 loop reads CAWSGHSGSTDTQYF. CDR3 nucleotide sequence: TGTGCCTGGAGTGGCCATAGCGGTTCCACAGATACGCAGTATTTT.

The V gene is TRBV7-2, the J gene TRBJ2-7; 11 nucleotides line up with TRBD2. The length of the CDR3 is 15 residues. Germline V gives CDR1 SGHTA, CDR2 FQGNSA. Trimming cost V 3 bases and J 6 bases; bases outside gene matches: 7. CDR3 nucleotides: TGTGCCAGCAGCTTGGTACTAGCGGGAGACGGCGAGCAGTACTTC. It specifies CASSLVLAGDGEQYF.

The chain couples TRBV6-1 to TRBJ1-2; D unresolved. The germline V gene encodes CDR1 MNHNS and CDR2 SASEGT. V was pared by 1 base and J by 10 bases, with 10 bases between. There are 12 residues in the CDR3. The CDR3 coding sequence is TGTGCCAGCAGTGAAGGGGGTCCAATCTACACCTTC. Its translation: CASSEGGPIYTF.

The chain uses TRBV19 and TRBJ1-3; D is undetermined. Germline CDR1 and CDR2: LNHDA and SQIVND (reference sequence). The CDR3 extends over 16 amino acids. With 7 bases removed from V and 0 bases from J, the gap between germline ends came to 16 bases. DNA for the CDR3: TGTGCCAGTACCCCAATCGGGTTGTCCTCTGGAAACACCATATATTTT. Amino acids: CASTPIGLSSGNTIYF.

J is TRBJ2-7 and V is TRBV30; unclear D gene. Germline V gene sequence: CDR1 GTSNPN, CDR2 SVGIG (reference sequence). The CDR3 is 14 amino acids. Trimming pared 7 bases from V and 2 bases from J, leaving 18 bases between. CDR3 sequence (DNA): TGTGCCTTCGTCCCGAGACAAAAAACCTACGAGCAGTACTTC. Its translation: CAFVPRQKTYEQYF.